This TCR beta chain originates from a study of shared clonotypes between healthy human individuals. Study overall: Donor ages ranged 18 to 49 years: a couple of women, a few men. CD4 naive and memory got three plates each, CD8 naive two, CD8 memory one.

Study observations and caveats: Sequencing depth was expected to affect clonotype sharing among donors.

A single count supports this clone. Its matching antigen is unknown. DNA at about 210 ng, around 30,000 T cell genomes, went into sorted-subset replicate PCRs. Produced via immunoSEQ multiplex PCR; TCRdb's table is partial and in-frame only. The table shows roughly 650,000 clones, with 96% occurring only once. The germline CDR1 and CDR2 sequences are LGHNA and YNFKEQ. The CDR3 has 15 amino acids. Trimming took 3 bases from V and 7 from J; bases not matched to a gene: 8. In the naive CD8 group, cells lacked CD45RO and were positively selected for CCR7, so terminally differentiated effector memory CD45RA+ cells were left out.

This receptor was obtained from a young woman in good health. This chain uses TRBV4-2 with TRBJ2-3, with TRBD2 matching over 9 bases. Sample: naive CD8+ T cells sorted from blood. CDR3 sequence reads: CASSQWTSDPYTQYF. The CDR3 nucleotides read TGTGCCAGCAGCCAGTGGACTAGCGACCCATATACGCAGTATTTT.